These 5 T cell receptor beta chains originate from one sample sequenced in a study of beta chain features in type 1 diabetes. Whole-study results and caveats: People with Type 1 diabetes carried modestly yet significantly shorter TCRB CDR3s in all four CD4+ subsets.

What these receptors recognize is not known. Sequencing targeted expressed TCRB transcripts, as all isolated RNA had been reverse transcribed. Here immunoSEQ multiplex PCR was the method, and the copy in TCRdb shows in-frame clones only, minus some. The table lists 600,000 or so clones, 12% of them singletons. Sample: naive CD4+ T cells from blood. The receptors derive from a man in his thirties or forties with type 1 diabetes.

This clone has only a few counts. The J gene is TRBJ1-5, the V gene TRBV13, with D possibly TRBD1 on 5 matching bases. The CDR3 contains 13 residues. The germline V gene encodes CDR1 PRHDT and CDR2 FYEKMQ (reference sequence). V gave up 3 bases and J gave up 3 bases, with 6 bases separating them. The CDR3 is CASSFRDNQPQHF. Here the CDR3 DNA reads TGTGCCAGCAGCTTCAGGGACAATCAGCCCCAGCATTTT.

The J gene is TRBJ1-2, the V gene TRBV6-1, with 7 bases lining up with TRBD1. This CDR3 spans 14 amino acids. The germline V gene encodes CDR1 MNHNS and CDR2 SASEGT. V was pared by 7 bases and J by 0 bases, with 5 bases of the junction left unmatched. The CDR3 coding sequence is TGTGCCAGCATTCCCGGGACAGCTAACTATGGCTACACCTTC. Its translation is CASIPGTANYGYTF.

This clone was detected a few times. The chain carries TRBV7-2 and TRBJ1-6; TRBD1 agrees at 11 bases. This CDR3 is 16 amino acids long. V shed 10 bases, J shed 0 bases, and the junction held 5 bases outside the gene matches. Germline V gene sequence: CDR1 SGHTA, CDR2 FQGNSA. CDR3 DNA sequence: TGTGCCACCGCCGGGACAGGGGGCTCCTATAATTCACCCCTCCACTTT. This encodes CATAGTGGSYNSPLHF.

V is TRBV29-1 and J is TRBJ2-3; no reliable D call. CDR1 is SQVTM and CDR2 is ANQGSEA in the germline V gene. The CDR3 is made up of 11 amino acids. V shed 8 bases and J shed 1 base, with 7 bases lying between them. CDR3 region: CSTRGTDTQYF. CDR3 nucleotides: TGCAGCACCCGTGGCACAGATACGCAGTATTTT.

This rearrangement joins TRBV7-2 to TRBJ1-2; the D gene is possibly TRBD1 (5 bases). The length of the CDR3 is 13 residues. Germline loops: CDR1 SGHTA, CDR2 FQGNSA. V lost 4 bases and J lost 8, with 14 bases in between. This chain's CDR3 is CASSWDPGGGYTF. In nucleotides, the CDR3 is TGTGCCAGCAGCTGGGACCCCGGAGGAGGCTACACCTTC.